What follows are 2 T cell receptor beta chains derived from one specimen sequenced in a study of T cell responses to AZD1222 COVID-19 vaccine. TCRdb keeps only in-frame clones here, not all; method: immunoSEQ multiplex PCR. This sample carries roughly 170,000 clones, 90% to 95% of them seen once, and the ten largest clones take less than 2.5%. This specimen consisted of peripheral blood, obtained on day 0 of AZD1222 vaccination. These receptors originate from an adult in good health.

V is TRBV7-2 and J is TRBJ2-3, with D possibly called TRBD1 or TRBD2 (5 bases each). Trimming shortened V by 5 bases and J by 2 bases, and 17 bases separated the two germline ends. CDR3 size: 16 residues. Germline-derived CDR1 and CDR2 are SGHTA and FQGNSA. The CDR3 loop is CASSATGTRSTDTQYF. In DNA form, the CDR3 reads TGTGCCAGCAGCGCAACCGGGACCCGATCCACAGATACGCAGTATTTT.

V and J are TRBV9 and TRBJ2-7; D may be TRBD1 (7 bases). The CDR3 consists of 15 residues. Germline V gene sequence: CDR1 SGDLS, CDR2 YYNGEE. The ends were cut back, 4 bases at V and 3 bases at J, with 17 bases in the middle. CDR3 DNA sequence: TGTGCCAGCAGCCTCAGGGGGGATCCGGACTACGAGCAGTACTTC. This codes for CASSLRGDPDYEQYF.